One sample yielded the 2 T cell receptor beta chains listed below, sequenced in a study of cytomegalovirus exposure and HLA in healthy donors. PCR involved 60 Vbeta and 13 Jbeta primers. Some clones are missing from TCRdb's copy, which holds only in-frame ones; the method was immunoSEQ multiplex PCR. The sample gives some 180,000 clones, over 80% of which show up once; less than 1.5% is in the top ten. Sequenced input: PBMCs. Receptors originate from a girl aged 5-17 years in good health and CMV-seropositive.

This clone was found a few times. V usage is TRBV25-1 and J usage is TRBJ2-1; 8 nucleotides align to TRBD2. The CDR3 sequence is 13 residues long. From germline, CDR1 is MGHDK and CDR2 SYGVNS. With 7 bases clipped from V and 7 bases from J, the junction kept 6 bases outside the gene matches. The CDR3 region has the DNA TGTGCCAGCACGGAGCGGGAGAGGAATGAGCAGTTCTTC. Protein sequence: CASTERERNEQFF.

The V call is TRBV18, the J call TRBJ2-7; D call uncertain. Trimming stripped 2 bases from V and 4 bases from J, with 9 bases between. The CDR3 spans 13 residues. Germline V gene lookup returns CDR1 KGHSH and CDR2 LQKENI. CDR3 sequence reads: CASSPGQDYEQYF. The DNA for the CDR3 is TGTGCCAGCTCACCAGGGCAGGATTACGAGCAGTACTTC.